These T cell receptor beta chains were read from a single sample in a study of vaccination and CD4 T cells after COVID-19. TCRdb recomputed calls from the PCR reads with MiXCR, one row per CDR3 protein. In the table there are 10,000 to 12,000 distinct CDR3 sequences, roughly half of which are singletons. For these TCRs, the target antigens are not known. Sequenced material: CD4+ T cells from blood, cultured in vitro. These receptors were collected from a human donor who had recovered from COVID-19. The CDR3 runs from the conserved cysteine through the conserved F or W. D genes are given only for firm matches. Clone sizes are given selectively: once, few, many, or a class where the clone is expanded.

v_gene	abundance	d_gene	j_gene	CDR3aa	CDR3nt
TRBV20-1	once	TRBD2	TRBJ2-5	CSARSPGLEETQYF	TGCAGTGCTAGATCCCCGGGACTAGAAGAGACCCAGTACTTC
TRBV24-1	few	.	TRBJ2-3	CATSVGQASTDTQYF	TGTGCCACCAGTGTAGGCCAGGCTAGCACAGATACGCAGTATTTT
TRBV14	.	.	TRBJ1-2	CASSQDFPGGPLSYTF	TGTGCCAGCAGCCAAGATTTCCCCGGGGGGCCCCTGAGCTACACCTTC
TRBV11-2	.	.	TRBJ2-7	CASSLSVGLYYEQYF	TGTGCCAGCAGCTTATCCGTGGGACTGTACTACGAGCAGTACTTC
TRBV15	few	.	TRBJ2-7	CATSRVGGSYEQYF	TGTGCCACCAGCAGAGTGGGCGGCTCCTACGAGCAGTACTTC
TRBV27	.	TRBD2	TRBJ2-7	CASGTSGTSSSYEQYF	TGTGCCAGCGGGACTAGCGGAACTTCTAGCTCCTACGAGCAGTACTTC
TRBV6-1	.	.	TRBJ1-2	CASRSNRVSFGYTF	TGTGCCAGCAGGTCAAACAGGGTTAGTTTTGGCTACACCTTC
TRBV7-2	.	.	TRBJ1-5	CASSLFTVEVQAQHF	TGTGCCAGCAGCTTATTCACAGTCGAGGTACAGGCCCAGCATTTT
TRBV18	.	TRBD2	TRBJ2-5	CASSPQGLAGEGETQYF	TGTGCCAGCTCACCACAGGGACTAGCGGGAGAGGGAGAGACCCAGTACTTC
TRBV27	once	.	TRBJ1-4	CASSPRGVRGEKLFF	TGTGCCAGCAGTCCCAGGGGAGTGCGTGGTGAAAAACTGTTTTTT
TRBV6-2/TRBV6-3	.	.	TRBJ2-7	CASSDPTGYRSYEQYF	TGTGCCAGCAGTGACCCTACAGGGTATCGATCCTACGAGCAGTACTTC
TRBV19	.	.	TRBJ2-1	CASSIRTGNNEQFF	TGTGCCAGTAGTATTCGGACGGGAAACAATGAGCAGTTCTTC
TRBV19	.	TRBD1	TRBJ1-6	CASSIPGQSNSPLHF	TGTGCCAGTAGTATCCCGGGACAGAGTAATTCACCCCTCCACTTT
TRBV6-1	.	TRBD2	TRBJ2-7	CASKLAGGAYEQYF	TGTGCCAGCAAGCTAGCGGGAGGAGCCTACGAGCAGTACTTC
TRBV20-1	.	.	TRBJ1-1	CSATPAEETNTEAFF	TGCAGTGCTACCCCAGCCGAGGAGACAAACACTGAAGCTTTCTTT
TRBV4-1	.	TRBD2	TRBJ2-7	CASSQIPRREGLNEQYF	TGCGCCAGCAGCCAGATCCCTCGGCGGGAGGGCCTCAACGAGCAGTACTTC
TRBV4-1	.	.	TRBJ2-4	CASRQVAAKNIQYF	TGCGCCAGCAGACAGGTTGCAGCCAAAAACATTCAGTACTTC
TRBV2	few	TRBD2	TRBJ2-5	CASSGLAGGEETQYF	TGTGCCAGCAGCGGACTAGCGGGAGGGGAAGAGACCCAGTACTTC
TRBV9	large	TRBD1	TRBJ1-2	CASSVALGQSYGYTF	TGTGCCAGCAGCGTAGCTCTGGGACAGTCCTATGGCTACACCTTC
TRBV20-1	.	.	TRBJ2-1	CSATTRDTNNEQFF	TGCAGTGCTACCACCCGGGACACCAACAATGAGCAGTTCTTC
TRBV7-3	.	.	TRBJ2-1	CASSKRHNEQFF	TGTGCCAGCAGCAAGCGCCACAATGAGCAGTTCTTC
TRBV6-1	.	.	TRBJ2-1	CASSDPTGTINEQFF	TGTGCCAGCAGCGACCCGACAGGGACTATCAATGAGCAGTTCTTC
TRBV20-1	.	.	TRBJ1-2	CSAADKNYGYTF	TGCAGTGCGGCGGACAAAAACTATGGCTACACCTTC
TRBV19	.	.	TRBJ2-7	CASSIDLPIGNEQYF	TGTGCCAGTAGTATAGATCTCCCGATAGGGAACGAGCAGTACTTC
TRBV20-1	.	.	TRBJ2-2	CSASLGGNTGELFF	TGCAGTGCTAGTCTAGGGGGTAACACCGGGGAGCTGTTTTTT
TRBV6-4	few	TRBD2	TRBJ2-1	CASSEIAGGYNEQFF	TGTGCCAGCAGTGAAATAGCGGGAGGGTACAATGAGCAGTTCTTC
TRBV7-2	.	.	TRBJ2-3	CASSLAIGTRVDTQYF	TGTGCCAGCAGCTTAGCGATTGGGACGCGGGTAGATACGCAGTATTTT
TRBV20-1	few	TRBD1	TRBJ1-5	CSVTGTRDRHQPQHF	TGCAGTGTGACAGGGACCAGGGACAGACATCAGCCCCAGCATTTT
TRBV7-9	.	.	TRBJ2-3	CASRYSGTDTQYF	TGTGCCAGCAGATATAGCGGCACAGATACGCAGTATTTT
TRBV20-1	.	.	TRBJ1-1	CSAKGPQNTEAFF	TGCAGTGCTAAGGGACCCCAGAACACTGAAGCTTTCTTT
TRBV28	few	TRBD2	TRBJ2-3	CASRESGRALNTQYF	TGTGCCAGCAGGGAAAGCGGGAGGGCCTTAAATACGCAGTATTTT
TRBV14	few	TRBD2	TRBJ2-3	CASSPIPGTSGRGDTQYF	TGTGCCAGCAGCCCAATTCCCGGGACTAGCGGGAGGGGAGATACGCAGTATTTT
TRBV6-1	.	.	TRBJ1-3	CASSASVGNTIYF	TGTGCCAGCAGTGCCTCCGTAGGGAACACCATATATTTT
TRBV24-1	.	TRBD2	TRBJ2-7	CATSASGTPYEQYF	TGTGCCACCAGTGCGAGCGGGACTCCCTACGAGCAGTACTTC
TRBV7-9	.	.	TRBJ1-1	CASSLVTETEAFF	TGTGCCAGCAGCTTAGTCACAGAAACTGAAGCTTTCTTT
TRBV20-1	few	.	TRBJ1-2	CSARDSPLRDGYTF	TGCAGTGCTAGAGACTCGCCCCTCAGAGACGGCTACACCTTC
TRBV5-5	once	.	TRBJ1-5	CASSLGGDNQPQHF	TGTGCCAGCAGCTTGGGTGGGGACAATCAGCCCCAGCATTTT